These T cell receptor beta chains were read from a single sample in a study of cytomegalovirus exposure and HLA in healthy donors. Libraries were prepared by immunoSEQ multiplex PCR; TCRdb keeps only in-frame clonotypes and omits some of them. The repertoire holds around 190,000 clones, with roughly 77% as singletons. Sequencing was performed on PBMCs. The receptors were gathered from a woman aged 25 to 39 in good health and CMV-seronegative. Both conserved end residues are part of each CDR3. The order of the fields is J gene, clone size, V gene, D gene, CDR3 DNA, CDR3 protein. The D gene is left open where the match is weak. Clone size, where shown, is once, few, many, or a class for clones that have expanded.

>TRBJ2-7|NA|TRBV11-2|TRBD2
TGTGCCAGCAGCCTGACTAGCGGGAGCTCCGTTGGGTACGAGCAGTACTTC
CASSLTSGSSVGYEQYF
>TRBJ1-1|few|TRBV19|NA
TGTGCCAGTAGTATGCAGGGAGGGAACACTGAAGCTTTCTTT
CASSMQGGNTEAFF
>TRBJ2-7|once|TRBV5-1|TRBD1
TGCGCCAGCGGGCCGGGACAGGGGGTCTACGAGCAGTACTTC
CASGPGQGVYEQYF
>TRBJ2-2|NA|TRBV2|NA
TGTGCCAGCAGTGATGCCGGGACTTCTACCGGGGAGCTGTTTTTT
CASSDAGTSTGELFF
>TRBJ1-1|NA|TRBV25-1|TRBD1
TGTGCCAGCAGTGTTCGGGGACAGGGAACTGAAGCTTTCTTT
CASSVRGQGTEAFF
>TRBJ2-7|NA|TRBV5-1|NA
TGCGCCAGCAGCCTAAAAACCGCCCAATTC
CASSLKTAQF
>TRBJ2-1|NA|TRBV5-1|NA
TGCGCCAGCAGCTTGGCCTACCGGAGTAGGGGGAATGAGCAGTTCTTC
CASSLAYRSRGNEQFF
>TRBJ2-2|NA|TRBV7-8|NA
TGTGCCAGCAGCTCCCAGGGGCTGAACACCGGGGAGCTGTTTTTT
CASSSQGLNTGELFF
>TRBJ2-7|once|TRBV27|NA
TGTGCCAGCAGTAACTTTATACAGGGCGTGGGTTTTCCCTACGAGCAGTACTTC
CASSNFIQGVGFPYEQYF
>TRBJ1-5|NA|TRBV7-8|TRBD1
TGTGCCAGCAGCTTAGCGGCTTTGACAGGGGGTCGACAGCCCCAGCATTTT
CASSLAALTGGRQPQHF
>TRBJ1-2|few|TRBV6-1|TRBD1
TGTGCCAGCAGGAGAACGGGACAGGGCAATGGCTACACCTTC
CASRRTGQGNGYTF
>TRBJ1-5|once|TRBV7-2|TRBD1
TGTGCCAGCAGCTGGACAGGGGGCAGTGGCAATCAGCCCCAGCATTTT
CASSWTGGSGNQPQHF
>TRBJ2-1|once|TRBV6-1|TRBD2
TGTGCCAGCAGTGAGGGCCATCCCACCAGCGGGGGGGCGAATGAGCAGTTCTTC
CASSEGHPTSGGANEQFF
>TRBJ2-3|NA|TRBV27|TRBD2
TGTGCCAGCAGCCCTATGGCGGGCGGGGGGAGCACAGATACGCAGTATTTT
CASSPMAGGGSTDTQYF
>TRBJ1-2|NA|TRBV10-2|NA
TGCGCCAGCAGTGAAGTTAGAAACTATGGCTACACCTTC
CASSEVRNYGYTF
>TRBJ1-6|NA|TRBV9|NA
TGTGCCAGCAGCGAATTGGAGGGACCTCGGTCACCCCTCCACTTT
CASSELEGPRSPLHF
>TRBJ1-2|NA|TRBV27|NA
TGTGCCAGCAGTCTGAAGAACAGGGATTTTTATGGCTACACCTTC
CASSLKNRDFYGYTF
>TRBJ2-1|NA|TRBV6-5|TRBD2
TGTGCCAGCAGTTACTCAACTGGGACTAGCACTGAGCAGTTCTTC
CASSYSTGTSTEQFF
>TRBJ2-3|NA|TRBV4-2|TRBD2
TGTGCCAGCAGCCAAGATGGCCTAGCGGGAGTAGATACGCAGTATTTT
CASSQDGLAGVDTQYF
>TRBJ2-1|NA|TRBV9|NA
TGTGCCAGCAGCGTGGGCGGGAATAATAAGAATGAGCAGTTCTTC
CASSVGGNNKNEQFF
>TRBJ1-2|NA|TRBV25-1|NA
TGTGCCAGCAGTGAACCCCGGAGGGGTGCATATGGCTACACCTTC
CASSEPRRGAYGYTF
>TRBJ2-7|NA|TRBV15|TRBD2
TGTGCCACCAGCAGAGCGGGGACTAGCAGGCTTTCCGAGCAGTACTTC
CATSRAGTSRLSEQYF
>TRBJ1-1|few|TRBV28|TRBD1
TGTGCCAGCAGTCCACACAGGGGTGGGAGCACTGAAGCTTTCTTT
CASSPHRGGSTEAFF
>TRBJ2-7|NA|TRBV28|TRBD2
TGTGCCGGCGGACGGGGGGGCATCTACGAGCAGTACTTC
CAGGRGGIYEQYF
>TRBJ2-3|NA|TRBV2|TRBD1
TGTGCCAGCAGGGGGGACAGGGGTCCAGGGAGCACAGATACGCAGTATTTT
CASRGDRGPGSTDTQYF
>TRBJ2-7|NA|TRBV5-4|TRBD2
TGTGCCAGCAGCGCCCCACTAGCGGGGGAGGACGAGCAGTACTTC
CASSAPLAGEDEQYF
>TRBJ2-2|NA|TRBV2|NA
TGTGCCAGCATGCTGACTCACTCGAACACCGGGGAGCTGTTTTTT
CASMLTHSNTGELFF
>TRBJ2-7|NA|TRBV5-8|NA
TGTGCCAGCAGCTTGCGGACAGTTACCTACGAGCAGTACTTC
CASSLRTVTYEQYF
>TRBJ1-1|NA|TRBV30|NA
TGTGCCTGGATGAGCAGGGGCAGGAACACTGAAGCTTTCTTT
CAWMSRGRNTEAFF
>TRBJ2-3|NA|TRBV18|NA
TGTGCCAGCGCAAGAGAGGGTTCAGATACGCAGTATTTT
CASAREGSDTQYF
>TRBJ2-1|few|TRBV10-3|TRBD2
TGTGCCATCAGTGGGGTAGCGGGGGGGTTGAATGAGCAGTTCTTC
CAISGVAGGLNEQFF
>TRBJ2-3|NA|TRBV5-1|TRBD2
TGCGCCAGCAGCTTGGAAGGGTTTGGGGACTACACAGATACGCAGTATTTT
CASSLEGFGDYTDTQYF
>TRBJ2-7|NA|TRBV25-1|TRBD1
TGTGCCAGCAGTAAATCCGGGACAGGGGCAACCGAGCAGTACTTC
CASSKSGTGATEQYF
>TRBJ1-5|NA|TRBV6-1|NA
TGTGCCATCTTACAGTATAGCAATCAGCCCCAGCATTTT
CAILQYSNQPQHF
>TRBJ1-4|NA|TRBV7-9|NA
TGTGCCAGCAGCTTAGCCACATCTGCAACTAATGAAAAACTGTTTTTT
CASSLATSATNEKLFF
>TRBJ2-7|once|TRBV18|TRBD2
TGTGCCAGCTCACCACCGATTTCTAGCGGGAGCTACGAGCAGTACTTC
CASSPPISSGSYEQYF
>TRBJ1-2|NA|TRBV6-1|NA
TGTGCCAGCAGTGCGACGGGGTTTTTCTATGGCTACACCTTC
CASSATGFFYGYTF
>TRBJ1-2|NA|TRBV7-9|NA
TGTGCCAGCAGCTTAGCCCCACAACACTATGGCTACACCTTC
CASSLAPQHYGYTF
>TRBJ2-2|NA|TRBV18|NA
TGTGCCAGCTCACCAAACAGGGCGACCGGGGAGCTGTTTTTT
CASSPNRATGELFF
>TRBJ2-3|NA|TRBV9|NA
TGTGCCAGCAGCGTAGTTGGCCGCCAGGCAGATACGCAGTATTTT
CASSVVGRQADTQYF
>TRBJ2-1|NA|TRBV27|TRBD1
TGTGCCAGCACAGGGGGCTGGTGGGACAATGAGCAGTTCTTC
CASTGGWWDNEQFF
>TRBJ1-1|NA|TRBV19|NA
TGTGCCAGTAGCCCTTCGGGGGGTGTGAACACTGAAGCTTTCTTT
CASSPSGGVNTEAFF
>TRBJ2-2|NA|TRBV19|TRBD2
TGTGCCAGTAGTGGACTAGCGGGAGTGAACGGGGAGCTGTTTTTT
CASSGLAGVNGELFF
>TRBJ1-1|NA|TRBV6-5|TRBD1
TGTGCCAGCAGGGGACAGGGGGACAGGGGCACTGAAGCTTTCTTT
CASRGQGDRGTEAFF
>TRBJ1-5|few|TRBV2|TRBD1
TGTGCCAGCAGTGTAGGAGGGGGCGGCAATCAGCCCCAGCATTTT
CASSVGGGGNQPQHF
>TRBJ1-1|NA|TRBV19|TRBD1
TGTGCCAGTAGTCTCACACAGGGGGCGGGAACTGAAGCTTTCTTT
CASSLTQGAGTEAFF
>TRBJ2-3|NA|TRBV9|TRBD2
TGTGCCAGCAGCGTAGCAAGCGGGGGACCAGATACGCAGTATTTT
CASSVASGGPDTQYF
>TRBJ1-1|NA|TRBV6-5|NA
TGTGCCAGCAGTTCCCTCACCAGGGGAACTGAAGCTTTCTTT
CASSSLTRGTEAFF